A single sample gave rise to the 8 T cell receptor beta chains below, sequenced in a study of CD8 T cells in Susac syndrome. The RNA, 0.5 to 1 ug, was put through reverse transcription using random hexamers. MiXCR, applied by TCRdb to the immunoSEQ multiplex PCR reads, yields one record per CDR3 protein. The sample lists approximately 160,000 distinct CDR3 sequences; roughly 94% were seen once. Sequencing used CD4+ T cells from PBMCs. The receptors originated from a human donor with multiple sclerosis.

This chain connects TRBV18 to TRBJ2-7; 7 bases are a match to TRBD1. Germline CDR1 is KGHSH and CDR2 is LQKENI. Unmatched junction bases numbered 3, after V lost 2 bases and J lost 2 bases. The CDR3 is made up of 14 amino acids. The CDR3 sequence is CASSPGTATYEQYF. The CDR3, as DNA: TGTGCCAGCTCACCAGGGACAGCTACCTACGAGCAGTACTTC.

The V call is TRBV20-1, the J call TRBJ1-2; D remains unclear. This CDR3 has 12 residues. Germline loops: CDR1 DFQATT, CDR2 SNEGSKA (reference sequence). The V end lost 3 bases, the J end lost 0 bases, and 5 bases lay between the germline ends. DNA of the CDR3: TGCAGTGCTAGCCACGCTAACTATGGCTACACCTTC. Its protein is CSASHANYGYTF.

The rearrangement links TRBV19 to TRBJ2-3, with D perhaps matching TRBD2 (6 bases). Trimming removed 6 bases at V and 8 bases at J, with 12 bases between. This CDR3 has 12 residues. The germline gives CDR1 LNHDA, CDR2 SQIVND (reference sequence). The CDR3 DNA sequence: TGTGCCAGTAGACGGGTGGGGGGTACGCAGTATTTT. It specifies CASRRVGGTQYF.

This clonotype was picked up one time. J is TRBJ2-3 and V is TRBV29-1; D is perhaps TRBD1 (6 bases). Between the trimmed V and J ends, which lost 1 base and 4 bases, there was a span of 12 bases. Germline lookup yields CDR1 SQVTM and CDR2 ANQGSEA. This CDR3 contains 14 residues. The CDR3 loop reads CSVEVGRGPDTQYF. The CDR3 bases are TGCAGCGTTGAAGTGGGCAGGGGCCCAGATACGCAGTATTTT.

The CDR3 region is CASSLPGADYEQYF. The CDR3 coding sequence is TGCGCCAGCAGCTTACCGGGGGCCGACTACGAGCAGTACTTC. The chain is built from TRBV5-1 and TRBJ2-7; the D gene could be TRBD1 or TRBD2 (6 bases each). CDR3 length: 14 residues. The germline CDR1 and CDR2 sequences are SGHRS and YFSETQ. V lost 2 bases to trimming and J lost 3 bases, with 12 bases between them.

V usage is TRBV27 and J usage is TRBJ1-5; 7 bases align to TRBD1. Germline CDR1 and CDR2: MNHEY and SMNVEV (reference sequence). This CDR3 comprises 13 residues. Unmatched junction bases numbered 6, after V lost 6 bases and J lost 7 bases. The CDR3 bases are TGTGCCAGCAGCACGACAGGGACCCAGCCCCAGCATTTT. Residues: CASSTTGTQPQHF.

This chain uses TRBV30 with TRBJ2-7; 9 bases line up with TRBD1. Trimming at V came to 1 base and at J to 3 bases, leaving 4 bases not matched to a gene. This CDR3 is built from 14 residues. CDR1 and CDR2 (germline): GTSNPN, SVGIG (reference sequence). The CDR3 DNA is TGTGCCTGGAGTGCTGGGACAGGGATCTACGAGCAGTACTTC. Translating gives CAWSAGTGIYEQYF.

In DNA, the CDR3 is TGTGCCAGCAGCTTGGGCTACCAAGAGACCCAGTACTTC. Protein product: CASSLGYQETQYF. V is TRBV5-4 and J is TRBJ2-5, with no clear D. Trimming pared 0 bases from V and 0 bases from J, leaving 3 bases between. Germline V CDR1 and CDR2: SGHNT, YYREEE (reference sequence). There are 13 residues in the CDR3.